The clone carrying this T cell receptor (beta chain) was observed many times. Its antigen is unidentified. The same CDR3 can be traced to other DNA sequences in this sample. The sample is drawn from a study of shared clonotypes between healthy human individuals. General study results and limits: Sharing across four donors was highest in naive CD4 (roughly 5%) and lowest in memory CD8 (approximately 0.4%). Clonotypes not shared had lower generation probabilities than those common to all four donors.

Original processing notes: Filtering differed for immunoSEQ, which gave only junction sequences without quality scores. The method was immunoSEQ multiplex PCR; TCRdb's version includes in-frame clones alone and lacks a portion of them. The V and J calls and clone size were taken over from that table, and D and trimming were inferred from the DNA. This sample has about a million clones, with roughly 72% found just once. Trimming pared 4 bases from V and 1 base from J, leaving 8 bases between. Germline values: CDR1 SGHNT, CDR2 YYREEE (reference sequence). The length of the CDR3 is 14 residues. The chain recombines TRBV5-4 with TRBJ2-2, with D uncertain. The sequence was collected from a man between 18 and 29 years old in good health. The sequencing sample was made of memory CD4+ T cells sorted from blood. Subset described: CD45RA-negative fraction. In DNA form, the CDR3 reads TGTGCCAGCAGCACGGGCCTGAACACCGGGGAGCTGTTTTTT. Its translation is CASSTGLNTGELFF.